These T cell receptor beta chains were read from a single sample in a study of cytomegalovirus exposure and HLA in healthy donors. Sequencing was performed with immunoSEQ multiplex PCR; in TCRdb, only in-frame clones are kept and a portion is missing. The data show around 220,000 clones, roughly 85% seen once. What was sequenced was PBMCs. The receptors were gathered from a man younger than 35 in good health and CMV-seronegative. Both conserved end residues are part of each CDR3. The D gene is left open where the match is weak. Expanded clones are given a class, and other clones once, few, many or no size at all.

.,TRBV14,.,TRBJ1-1,TGTGCCAGCAGCCAAGATGGCGGGGATGGCACTGAAGCTTTCTTT,CASSQDGGDGTEAFF
TRBD1,TRBV27,.,TRBJ2-7,TGTGCCAGCAGTCCCGACAGGGTCCCTCGGTACTTC,CASSPDRVPRYF
TRBD1,TRBV29-1,.,TRBJ2-6,TGCAGCGTTGGGGACAGCTCTGGGGCCAACGTCCTGACTTTC,CSVGDSSGANVLTF
.,TRBV30,.,TRBJ2-3,TGTGCCTGGAGGTCTTACAGGGCCCCCACAGATACGCAGTATTTT,CAWRSYRAPTDTQYF
TRBD2,TRBV29-1,.,TRBJ2-7,TGCAGCTTCAGACGGGGGGGCGAGTCCTCCTACGAGCAGTACTTC,CSFRRGGESSYEQYF
.,TRBV5-1,.,TRBJ2-1,TGCGCCAGCAGCTTACAGGGAGAGTCCTACAATGAGCAGTTCTTC,CASSLQGESYNEQFF
.,TRBV30,few,TRBJ2-3,TGTGCCTGGAGTGTACCAGGGGCCGTGGTTACAGATACGCAGTATTTT,CAWSVPGAVVTDTQYF
.,TRBV28,few,TRBJ2-7,TGTGCCAGCAATGGGCGCAGGGCCGTCTCCTACGAGCAGTACTTC,CASNGRRAVSYEQYF
.,TRBV11-2,.,TRBJ2-2,TGTGCCAGCAGCCCCGGCACCGGGGAGCTGTTTTTT,CASSPGTGELFF
.,TRBV5-1,.,TRBJ1-5,TGCGCCAGCAGTGAGGGATGGAATCAGCCCCAGCATTTT,CASSEGWNQPQHF
.,TRBV29-1,.,TRBJ1-1,TGCAGCGTTGGTGGGGCAGGGCGATTGAACACTGAAGCTTTCTTT,CSVGGAGRLNTEAFF
.,TRBV5-4,.,TRBJ2-2,TGTGCCAGCAGCTTTGCTCCGGGGATGAACACCGGGGAGCTGTTTTTT,CASSFAPGMNTGELFF
TRBD1,TRBV28,.,TRBJ2-7,TGTGCCAGCAGTTTCATAGGACAGGGGCATTACTACGAGCAGTACTTC,CASSFIGQGHYYEQYF
.,TRBV7-8,.,TRBJ2-5,TGTGCCAGCAGCTCCAGGGGACATCTGTACCAAGAGACCCAGTACTTC,CASSSRGHLYQETQYF
TRBD1,TRBV7-7,.,TRBJ2-5,TGTGCTAGCAGCAGGGGGACAGGGGGCGTAGAGACCCAGTACTTC,CASSRGTGGVETQYF
.,TRBV9,.,TRBJ2-1,TGTGCCAGCAGCCCCCAGAGGTGGGATGAGCAGTTCTTC,CASSPQRWDEQFF
.,TRBV5-1,once,TRBJ2-7,TGCGCCAGCAGCTTGGGAGGGCAAAGCTCCTACGAGCAGTACTTC,CASSLGGQSSYEQYF
.,TRBV7-2,.,TRBJ1-1,TGTGCCAGCAGCCCCGGGGGAGGCACTGAAGCTTTCTTT,CASSPGGGTEAFF
.,TRBV5-1,.,TRBJ2-2,TGCGCCAGCAGCTTGGCCACGGGGGGCAACACCGGGGAGCTGTTTTTT,CASSLATGGNTGELFF
TRBD1,TRBV6-1,few,TRBJ2-7,TGTGCCAGCAGTAACAGGGGGTCCTACGAGCAGTACTTC,CASSNRGSYEQYF
.,TRBV6-1,.,TRBJ2-7,TGTGCCAGCAGTGAGACACTCTCCTACGAGCAGTACTTC,CASSETLSYEQYF
.,TRBV28,few,TRBJ2-7,TGTGCCAGCAGCCCGACAGGACAGTACGAGCAGTACTTC,CASSPTGQYEQYF
TRBD1,TRBV14,.,TRBJ2-7,TGTGCCAGCAGCCAAGGAGGACAGGGTGGTTGGTCCTACGAGCAGTACTTC,CASSQGGQGGWSYEQYF
.,TRBV5-1,.,TRBJ1-1,TGCGCCAGCAGCTTGGGACAGGAAGCTTTCTTT,CASSLGQEAFF
TRBD2,TRBV5-6,.,TRBJ2-1,TGTGCCAGCAGCCCGGGACTAGCGGACCACAATGAGCAGTTCTTC,CASSPGLADHNEQFF
.,TRBV4-1,.,TRBJ1-4,TGCGCCAGCAGCCAAGTCAAGCTCACTAATGAAAAACTGTTTTTT,CASSQVKLTNEKLFF
TRBD1,TRBV19,.,TRBJ1-5,TGTGCCAGTAGTGTTGGACAGGGGGATCAGCCCCAGCATTTT,CASSVGQGDQPQHF
TRBD1,TRBV30,.,TRBJ1-1,TGTGCCTGGAGCGACGGCACAGGGGCAGCTTTCTTT,CAWSDGTGAAFF
.,TRBV10-3,.,TRBJ2-7,TGTGCCATCACAGAGGATCGGACTCCCACCTACGAGCAGTACTTC,CAITEDRTPTYEQYF
TRBD2,TRBV19,few,TRBJ2-1,TGTGCCAGTAGTTCTCTTGACAGCGCCGGGAGGGCCGCCCCCAATGAGCAGTTCTTC,CASSSLDSAGRAAPNEQFF
TRBD1,TRBV18,.,TRBJ1-1,TGTGCCAGCTCTCCCCTTAATCCCCGGGACAGGGGGTTGACTGAAGCTTTCTTT,CASSPLNPRDRGLTEAFF
.,TRBV6-5,.,TRBJ2-5,TGTGCCAGCACCAATCGAGGGTACGAGACCCAGTACTTC,CASTNRGYETQYF
TRBD1,TRBV30,.,TRBJ2-7,TGTGCCTGGAGTGCAACCCGGGACAGGCCGGCCTACGAGCAGTACTTC,CAWSATRDRPAYEQYF
TRBD1,TRBV11-2,.,TRBJ2-7,TGTGCCAGCAGCTTAGATCGAGGGACAGGGCATAGCTCCTACGAGCAGTACTTC,CASSLDRGTGHSSYEQYF
TRBD2,TRBV7-9,.,TRBJ2-1,TGTTCCAGCAGCTCCCCGGGACTAGCCCACAATGAGCAGTTCTTC,CSSSSPGLAHNEQFF
TRBD2,TRBV14,few,TRBJ2-1,TGTGCCAGCAGCAGTAGCGGGAGTTACAGGGAGTTCTTC,CASSSSGSYREFF
.,TRBV5-1,.,TRBJ1-1,TGCGCCAGCAGCCTCTGGCAGGGGCACACTGAAGCTTTCTTT,CASSLWQGHTEAFF
.,TRBV28,.,TRBJ1-6,TGTGCCAGCGGGGAGAATTCACCCCTCCACTTT,CASGENSPLHF
TRBD1,TRBV11-2,.,TRBJ1-5,TGTGCCAGCAGCTTAGGCACAGGGGAGGCTCAGCCCCAGCATTTT,CASSLGTGEAQPQHF
TRBD1,TRBV5-6,.,TRBJ1-2,TGTGCCAGCAGCTTGATTGGACAGGGAGGGGGCGGCTACACCTTC,CASSLIGQGGGGYTF
TRBD1,TRBV7-3,.,TRBJ2-1,TGTGCCAGCAGCCGCGGGACAGGGGGATCCAATGAGCAGTTCTTC,CASSRGTGGSNEQFF
.,TRBV5-6,.,TRBJ2-1,TGTGCCAGCAGCTTGGGGACGGCGGGGGCGACCTACAATGAGCAGTTCTTC,CASSLGTAGATYNEQFF
TRBD1,TRBV2,.,TRBJ2-7,TGTGCCAGCAGTGAGGTCTTCGGGCGGACAGGGGGTTCCTACGAGCAGTACTTC,CASSEVFGRTGGSYEQYF
.,TRBV11-2,few,TRBJ2-1,TGTGCCAGCAGCCCGTTACAGGGACCGCACAATGAGCAGTTCTTC,CASSPLQGPHNEQFF
.,TRBV7-9,.,TRBJ2-7,TGTGCCAGCAGCTCGGAGACAGGACCCTACGAGCAGTACTTC,CASSSETGPYEQYF
TRBD1,TRBV7-8,.,TRBJ2-7,TGTGCCAGCAGCCGCAGACGGACAGGGGGGGACGAGCAGTACTTC,CASSRRRTGGDEQYF
TRBD1,TRBV4-2,.,TRBJ2-2,TGTGCCAGCAGCCAAGATGGGGACAGGTACACCGGGGAGCTGTTTTTT,CASSQDGDRYTGELFF
.,TRBV6-5,.,TRBJ2-5,TGTGCCAGCAGTTACGTGGGGGCCCAAGAGACCCAGTACTTC,CASSYVGAQETQYF
TRBD2,TRBV10-3,.,TRBJ2-7,TGTGCCATCAGTGAGCCCACTAGCGGGGGCCCCTACGAGCAGTACTTC,CAISEPTSGGPYEQYF
.,TRBV30,.,TRBJ1-2,TGTGCCTGGAGTTACGGGGGGTACCATGGCTACACCTTC,CAWSYGGYHGYTF
.,TRBV15,.,TRBJ1-6,TGTGCCACCGGGCAGAGCCAGTGGAATATCTCCTATAATTCACCCCTCCACTTT,CATGQSQWNISYNSPLHF
.,TRBV18,few,TRBJ2-2,TGTGCCAGCTCACCGGCAGGGACGAACACCGGGGAGCTGTTTTTT,CASSPAGTNTGELFF
TRBD1,TRBV7-6,.,TRBJ1-2,TGTGCCAGCAGCTTGGATGGGGACAGGCTCACCTTC,CASSLDGDRLTF
.,TRBV5-1,.,TRBJ2-6,TGCGCCAGCAGCCCGTCGAGCGGGGCCAACGTCCTGACTTTC,CASSPSSGANVLTF